The source of this T cell receptor beta chain is a study of regulatory T cells in long-lasting Graves disease (dated by TCRdb to the early 2020s). Looking at the study overall: Antithyroid drugs had been taken for less than 3 months by newly diagnosed Graves' disease patients. The study took place in China and was registered as a clinical trial. Patients with persistent Graves' disease were compared with patients with newly diagnosed Graves' disease using TCR sequencing and RNA sequencing of peripheral blood. A total of roughly 35 samples underwent TCR sequencing: around 13 from persistent and some 20 from newly diagnosed Graves' disease patients. Overall study results and their limits: Preferential use of TRBV28, TRBJ1-2 and TRBJ2-5 was observed in persistent disease, whereas TRBV20-1 and TRBJ2-1 were favored in newly diagnosed disease. Patients with persistent disease shared more public clonotypes (around 2,700) than newly diagnosed patients did (966). As a limitation, the authors acknowledged that the small sample size may reduce accuracy. Peripheral blood alone was examined, since thyroid tissue, which constituted the primary lesion, could not be accessed. Only the TCR beta chain was sequenced and analyzed. Compared with newly diagnosed patients, persistent Graves' disease patients had lower TCR Shannon entropy and fewer highly expanded clones, which suggests clonal expansion.

What this sample's time point label stands for: newly diagnosed GD, antithyroid drugs for less than 3 months. For both TCR sequencing and RNA sequencing, RNA was extracted from PBMCs using TRIzol. Graves' disease was diagnosed according to American Thyroid Association guidelines. Recruitment of patients was carried out at an endocrinology department in Xi'an, China. Each patient gave approximately 10 milliliters of peripheral blood, collected in an EDTA anticoagulant tube. Ficoll Paque Plus density gradient separation was used to isolate PBMCs, and no additional T cell sorting was done. An Agilent 2100 Bioanalyzer and agarose gel were used to check RNA quality, while a NanoDrop 2000 measured RNA concentration. V is cut by 3 bases and J by 7 bases, and the space between the germline ends is 10 bases. Looking up the germline V gene (reference sequence) yields CDR1 DFQATT and CDR2 SNEGSKA. Taken from cysteine to phenylalanine, the CDR3 has 11 residues. Only the CDR3 part of the read is kept: 33 bases, read in frame from the first base.

Note on this clonotype: Its antigen has not been determined. No base quality information exists; no much larger clone differs at one position.

Library method: multiplex PCR. For sequencing, an Illumina HiSeq 4000 was employed. To build TCR beta libraries, CDR3 regions were amplified by Arm-PCR using iRepertoire HTBI primers. Before sequencing, the PCR products underwent gel purification. In the original analysis: Gene usage analysis of CDR3 amino acid clonotypes used the 60 to 75 TRBV and 14 TRBJ segments found across samples. COPE and FqMerger were used to merge the filtered high-quality paired reads into contigs. BLAST was used to align contigs to IMGT TRBV, TRBD and TRBJ reference genes, with CDR3 defined following IMGT. Any clonotype with a frequency above 0.1% was classified as a highly expanded clone. Shannon entropy was used to measure repertoire diversity, and the Gini coefficient was used to measure V-J evenness. Public clonotypes were defined as clonotypes shared by more than one individual. The public reads were reanalyzed by TCRdb: fastp trimming at Q25, MiXCR alignment, in-frame beta chains only. Each entry is one CDR3 protein sequence, shown with its most common DNA and genes. TCRdb, not the original authors, processed these V and J calls. The sample yields more than 450,000 distinct CDR3 sequences; approximately 12% were counted once. The biggest ten clones account for almost 9% of the sample.

These data were likewise used in another study, on T cells in Graves' hyperthyroidism and ophthalmopathy. Taken from the second paper: Stable Graves' hyperthyroidism was defined as the absence of progression to ophthalmopathy over 18 months of follow-up. Hyperthyroidism patients were aged 18 to 65 years and newly diagnosed, with disease duration of less than 2 months. Any patient with an uncontrolled infection, another autoimmune disease, pregnancy or lactation was excluded. Clinical symptoms, serum thyroxine and TRAb, thyroid ultrasound, and orbital computed tomography formed the basis for the diagnoses. For the first round of RT-PCR on the TCR CDR3, the HTBI primer set was used together with the Qiagen OneStep RT-PCR kit. Most expanded thyroid clonotypes (frequency above 0.001) were also detected in blood, a finding suggesting that blood repertoires may reflect thyroid immune responses. A 13 V-J signature model separated ophthalmopathy from stable hyperthyroidism, with nearly 90% sensitivity and around 84% specificity in cross-validation and 80%/75% in testing. In validation, the model predicted progression to ophthalmopathy a median of roughly 6.2 months before onset, with 65% to 71% sensitivity and 72.22% specificity. To identify distinguishing TCR V-J signatures, a discovery cohort of around 100 patients was used, comprising 40 to 45 with Graves' ophthalmopathy and approximately 57 with stable Graves' hyperthyroidism. An independent validation cohort of under 20 hyperthyroidism patients and some 15 patients who later progressed to ophthalmopathy tested prospective prediction of ophthalmopathy. For training and testing, the 80 to 100 patients in the discovery cohort were randomly divided in a 7:3 ratio. Thyroid tissue and blood T-cell repertoires from several Graves' hyperthyroidism patients were also compared in the study. After blood sampling, hyperthyroidism patients were treated with methimazole at a starting dose of 30 mg daily, and ophthalmopathy patients were treated with high-dose intravenous methylprednisolone. Libraries were constructed in a second round of multiplex PCR, after which size selection and purification were carried out. Sequencing of the libraries was done on an Illumina HiSeq2000 using paired-end 100 bp reads. SOAPnuke was used to process the raw data, throwing out any read that contained adapters or uncalled bases, had a mean Phred below 15, or lacked an exact constant-primer or identifier match. COPE v1.2.5 was used to merge high-quality paired reads, and clonotypes were defined as unique nucleotide sequences. Clonotypes were aligned to IMGT TRBV, TRBD and TRBJ reference segments using MiTCR v1.1. The analysis included only V-J combinations with a frequency above 0.0001, which together covered over 98% of the repertoires. The TCS score was defined as the ratio of F50 (clonal expansion) to E x V (chaos), calculated using BLOSUM62-based TCRdist between CDR3 peptides within each V-J. Welch's t-statistics and random forest reduced approximately 520 V-J features to roughly 13, which were used in a naive Bayes classifier (R e1071). No statistical method was used to fix the sample size in advance, and group allocation was not hidden from the investigators. The paper describes TCR Vbeta CDR3 sequencing of 135 peripheral blood samples, made up of some 40 ophthalmopathy patients, around 78 hyperthyroidism patients and approximately 17 progressor patients.

This sequence was found in a woman aged 30 to 39 with Graves disease. Donor details come from another sample of the same person, matched by shared clones. The rearrangement combines TRBV20-1 with TRBJ2-7; no confident D gene assignment can be made. The sample was peripheral blood mononuclear cells (PBMCs), taken at new diagnosis, from a patient treated with antithyroid drugs. At the DNA level, the sequence is TGCAGTGCTAGGACCCTCATGGAGCAGTACTTC. Translation gives CSARTLMEQYF.